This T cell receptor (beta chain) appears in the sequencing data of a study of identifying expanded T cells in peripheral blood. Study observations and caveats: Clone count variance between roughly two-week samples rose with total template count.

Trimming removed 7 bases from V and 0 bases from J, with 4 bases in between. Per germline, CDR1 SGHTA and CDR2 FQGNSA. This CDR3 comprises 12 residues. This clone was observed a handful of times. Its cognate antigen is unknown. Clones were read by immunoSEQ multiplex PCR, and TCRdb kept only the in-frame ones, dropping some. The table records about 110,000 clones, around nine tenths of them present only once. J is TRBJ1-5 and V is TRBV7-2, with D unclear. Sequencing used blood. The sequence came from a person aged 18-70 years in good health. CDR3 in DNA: TGTGCCAGCACCGATAGCAATCAGCCCCAGCATTTT. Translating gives CASTDSNQPQHF.